This passage covers 27 T cell receptor beta chains from one sample sequenced in a study of blood T cell repertoires in COVID-19. Data came from immunoSEQ multiplex PCR; TCRdb stores just in-frame clones and leaves some out. The sample has under 300,000 clones; around 87% are singletons. The sample comprised peripheral blood. The receptors stem from a man between 60 and 75 years old who had recovered from COVID-19.

V and J are TRBV29-1 and TRBJ1-2; 7 nucleotides match TRBD1. Germline assignment: CDR1 SQVTM and CDR2 ANQGSEA. The CDR3 spans 13 residues. V gave up 6 bases and J gave up 3 bases; unmatched junction bases: 7. The CDR3 reads CSVETGKDYGYTF. The CDR3 DNA is TGCAGCGTGGAGACAGGGAAGGACTATGGCTACACCTTC.

This chain connects TRBV7-9 to TRBJ1-1, with TRBD1 matching 8 bases. Looked up from germline, CDR1 is SEHNR and CDR2 is FQNEAQ (reference sequence). The CDR3 is 14 amino acids. V was pared by 6 bases and J by 6 bases, with 9 bases of the junction left unmatched. The CDR3, as DNA: TGTGCCAGCAGTCTGCAGGGGGCGGTGGCTGAAGCTTTCTTT. Translation gives CASSLQGAVAEAFF.

The rearrangement joins TRBV6-1 to TRBJ2-7; weak D call: TRBD1 (6 bases). Deletions cut 2 bases from V and 2 bases from J, with 13 bases between. The CDR3 totals 15 residues. Germline CDR1 MNHNS, CDR2 SASEGT. CDR3 region: CASSESTGTPYEQYV. The CDR3 nucleotides are TGTGCCAGCAGTGAATCTACCGGGACACCCTACGAGCAGTACGTC.

The chain joins TRBV5-1 to TRBJ1-2; 7 bases are a match to TRBD1. The CDR3 loop spans 14 amino acids. V lost 0 bases to trimming and J lost 4 bases; unmatched junction nucleotides: 3. The germline CDR1 and CDR2 sequences are SGHRS and YFSETQ. This CDR3 is CASSLDRGLYGYTF. The CDR3 DNA reads as TGCGCCAGCAGCTTGGACAGGGGCCTCTATGGCTACACCTTC.

The rearrangement uses TRBV14 and TRBJ2-5; 7 bases map to TRBD1. This CDR3 comprises 16 residues. CDR1 SGHDN and CDR2 FVKESK come from the germline V gene. With 3 bases clipped from V and 2 bases from J, the junction kept 9 bases outside the gene matches. The CDR3 region has the DNA TGTGCCAGCAGCCAGGGTTGGGGACAGTATCAAGAGACCCAGTACTTC. Protein product: CASSQGWGQYQETQYF.

The chain joins TRBV20-1 to TRBJ1-2; D unclear. The ends were cut back, 3 bases at V and 8 bases at J, with 10 bases in the middle. This CDR3 comprises 11 residues. CDR1 and CDR2 from the germline V gene are DFQATT and SNEGSKA (reference sequence). Here the CDR3 reads CSASYGLGYTF. CDR3 nucleotides: TGCAGTGCTAGTTATGGCCTCGGCTACACCTTC.

The chain uses TRBV6-5 and TRBJ1-4; D may be TRBD1 (5 bases). This CDR3 is built from 15 residues. The germline gives CDR1 MNHEY, CDR2 SVGAGI. Trimming removed 2 bases from V and 8 bases from J, with 15 bases in between. DNA for the CDR3: TGTGCCAGCAGTTACAATAGGGGCTCTGGCGAAAAACTGTTTTTT. Residues: CASSYNRGSGEKLFF.

The chain has TRBV6-6 and TRBJ1-1; weak D call: TRBD1 (6 bases). This CDR3 region has 13 residues. From germline, CDR1 is MNHNY and CDR2 SVGAGI (reference sequence). Trimming pared 3 bases from V and 6 bases from J, leaving 11 bases between. Here the CDR3 reads CASSYSGASEAFF. For the CDR3, the DNA is TGTGCCAGCAGTTATTCAGGGGCATCTGAAGCTTTCTTT.

The chain carries TRBV5-1 and TRBJ1-1, with 7 bases identical to TRBD1. This CDR3 contains 16 residues. CDR1 SGHRS and CDR2 YFSETQ come from the germline V gene. V lost 4 bases to trimming and J lost 0 bases; unmatched junction nucleotides: 9. Written as DNA, the CDR3 is TGCGCCAGCAGCCATGGACAGGCATTTATGAACACTGAAGCTTTCTTT. Translated, it gives CASSHGQAFMNTEAFF.

The V call is TRBV6-1, the J call TRBJ2-2; possibly TRBD2 for D (5 bases). The germline gives CDR1 MNHNS, CDR2 SASEGT. The CDR3 totals 19 residues. The V end was cut by 0 bases, the J end by 1 base, with 18 bases between. Here the CDR3 reads CASSEAARGPGRNTGELFF. CDR3 bases: TGTGCCAGCAGTGAAGCCGCCCGAGGGCCGGGCCGGAACACCGGGGAGCTGTTTTTT.

This clone was found a few times. V and J are TRBV19 and TRBJ2-5; a weak D match, TRBD2 (5 bases). This CDR3 contains 13 residues. Deletions cut 3 bases from V and 5 bases from J, with 10 bases between. CDR1 and CDR2 (germline): LNHDA, SQIVND (reference sequence). As DNA, the CDR3 is TGTGCCAGTAGTATCCGGTGGAGGGAGACCCAGTACTTC. Its protein is CASSIRWRETQYF.

This chain joins TRBV5-1 and TRBJ1-4, with a possible D match to TRBD1 (6 bases). Trimming pared 1 base from V and 8 bases from J, leaving 12 bases between. This CDR3 has 14 amino acids. CDR1 SGHRS and CDR2 YFSETQ come from the germline V gene. This CDR3 reads CASSLTQGNEKLFF. The DNA for the CDR3 is TGCGCCAGCAGCTTGACACAGGGAAACGAAAAACTGTTTTTT.

V gene TRBV7-2 combines with J gene TRBJ2-3; tentatively, D is TRBD2 (6 bases). The V end was cut by 2 bases, the J end by 4 bases, with 22 bases between. This CDR3 spans 18 amino acids. The V gene's germline CDR1 is SGHTA and CDR2 FQGNSA. CDR3 nucleotides: TGTGCCAGCAGCTTAAGAATCCGTGGGGGTAGACTAGCAGATACGCAGTATTTT. It codes for CASSLRIRGGRLADTQYF. Using reference TRBV7-2 and TRBJ2-3 for the parts outside the CDR3, the full variable domain is GAGVSQSPSNKVTEKGKDVELRCDPISGHTALYWYRQSLGQGLEFLIYFQGNSAPDKSGLPSDRFSAERTGGSVSTLTIQRTQQEDSAVYLCASSLRIRGGRLADTQYFGPGTRLTVL.

This chain links TRBV5-5 with TRBJ2-5; perhaps TRBD2 as D (6 bases). V shed 1 base and J shed 5 bases, with 12 bases lying between them. CDR1 is SGHKS, CDR2 YYEKEE, per germline (reference sequence). The CDR3 is made up of 14 amino acids. The CDR3 DNA follows: TGTGCCAGCAGCTTGAGGGCCGGAGGGGAGACCCAGTACTTC. Amino acid sequence: CASSLRAGGETQYF.

The rearrangement links TRBV7-8 to TRBJ2-3; 8 bases match TRBD2. The germline V gene has CDR1 SGHVS and CDR2 FQNEAQ. Unmatched junction bases numbered 4, after V lost 1 base and J lost 4 bases. The CDR3 totals 15 residues. CDR3 DNA: TGTGCCAGCAGCTTAGATGGACTAGCATCAGATACGCAGTATTTT. This encodes CASSLDGLASDTQYF.

V is TRBV9 and J is TRBJ1-2, with D possibly matching TRBD1 (5 bases). Trimming removed 3 bases from V and 7 bases from J, with 19 bases in between. Germline CDR1 and CDR2: SGDLS and YYNGEE. There are 15 residues in the CDR3. The CDR3 region is CASSARAGGSGGYTF. CDR3 DNA: TGTGCCAGCAGCGCCCGCGCGGGGGGGTCTGGTGGCTACACCTTC.

J is TRBJ2-1 and V is TRBV7-8; 10 bases line up with TRBD2. The CDR3 contains 15 residues. CDR1 SGHVS and CDR2 FQNEAQ come from the germline V gene. The junction had 6 bases not matched to a gene; V was cut back by 2 bases and J by 8 bases. The CDR3 region is CASSLFASGGYEQFF. The CDR3 bases are TGTGCCAGCAGCTTATTTGCTAGCGGGGGCTATGAGCAGTTCTTC.

The CDR3 spells CVSLGSHSYEQYF. The CDR3 bases are TGTGTCTCACTAGGAAGCCACTCCTACGAGCAGTACTTC. This rearrangement joins TRBV28 to TRBJ2-7, with D perhaps matching TRBD2 (5 bases). The CDR3 is made up of 13 amino acids. Germline lookup yields CDR1 MDHEN and CDR2 SYDVKM.

This chain links TRBV30 with TRBJ1-1; 7 nucleotides align to TRBD1. The CDR3 covers 15 residues. The V segment lost 1 base and the J segment 1 base; nucleotides outside the gene matches: 6. Looked up from germline, CDR1 is GTSNPN and CDR2 is SVGIG (reference sequence). The DNA for the CDR3 is TGTGCCTGGAGTGCGTGGAACAGGGGGAACACTGAAGCTTTCTTT. Protein: CAWSAWNRGNTEAFF.

The rearrangement uses TRBV5-6 and TRBJ2-4; TRBD1 is a possible D gene (5 bases). V lost 0 bases and J 6 bases, leaving 10 bases between the germline ends. Germline lookup yields CDR1 SGHDT and CDR2 YYEEEE. The CDR3 is 14 residues long. This chain's CDR3 is CASSLDRNLNIQYF. The CDR3 DNA reads as TGTGCCAGCAGCTTGGACAGGAACCTAAACATTCAGTACTTC.

The chain links TRBV5-8 to TRBJ2-7; TRBD1 agrees at 7 bases. The CDR3 has 16 amino acids. Germline V gene lookup returns CDR1 SGHTS and CDR2 YDEGEE. J lost 2 bases, V lost 3 bases, and 11 bases had no gene match. The CDR3 reads CASSSRTQGLAYEQYF. In DNA, the CDR3 is TGTGCCAGCAGCTCTCGCACACAGGGGTTAGCCTACGAGCAGTACTTC.

J is TRBJ1-2 and V is TRBV4-1; 9 bases are a match to TRBD1. Trimming took 4 bases from V and 4 from J; bases not matched to a gene: 4. Germline V gene lookup returns CDR1 MGHRA and CDR2 YSYEKL. The CDR3 has 14 amino acids. CDR3 amino acids: CASSRGQGPYGYTF. In DNA form, the CDR3 reads TGCGCCAGCAGCCGCGGACAGGGGCCCTATGGCTACACCTTC.

V usage is TRBV3-1 (or the pseudogene TRBV3-2) and J usage is TRBJ2-3; 9 bases are shared with TRBD2. The CDR3 covers 15 residues. CDR1 is LGHDT, CDR2 YNNKEL, per germline (reference sequence). V shed 1 base, J shed 7 bases, and the junction held 6 bases outside the gene matches. The CDR3 loop reads CASSQGLAVMNTQYF. As DNA, the CDR3 is TGTGCCAGCAGCCAAGGACTAGCGGTGATGAATACGCAGTATTTT.

This chain uses TRBV7-2 with TRBJ1-2; the match to TRBD1 covers 10 bases. Germline V CDR1 and CDR2: SGHTA, FQGNSA. V lost 5 bases and J lost 4; bases outside the gene matches: 7. The CDR3 is 15 residues long. The CDR3 bases are TGTGCCAGCAGCACAAGACAGGGGGCGGGCTATGGCTACACCTTC. Its translation is CASSTRQGAGYGYTF. The complete variable domain, with remaining parts taken from reference TRBV7-2 and TRBJ1-2, reads GAGVSQSPSNKVTEKGKDVELRCDPISGHTALYWYRQSLGQGLEFLIYFQGNSAPDKSGLPSDRFSAERTGGSVSTLTIQRTQQEDSAVYLCASSTRQGAGYGYTFGSGTRLTVV.

The chain links TRBV3-1 (or the pseudogene TRBV3-2) to TRBJ1-6, with 7 nucleotides matching TRBD1. Germline trimming cut 2 bases from V and 6 bases from J; bases unmatched to any gene: 4. The CDR3 runs to 15 residues. Germline values: CDR1 LGHDT, CDR2 YNNKEL (reference sequence). DNA for the CDR3: TGTGCCAGCAGCCAAAACAGGGGAATTAATTCACCCCTCCACTTT. Protein: CASSQNRGINSPLHF.

This clone was picked up one time. This rearrangement joins TRBV21-1 to TRBJ2-7; the D segment call TRBD1 is taken from the table without a DNA check. TRBV21-1 constitutes a pseudogene. The CDR3 loop spans 13 amino acids. This CDR3 reads CANRQGLPYEQYF. The DNA of the CDR3 is TGTGCCAACCGACAGGGCCTCCCCTACGAGCAGTACTTC.

This sequence joins TRBV7-2 and TRBJ1-5; perhaps TRBD1 as D (5 bases). Germline lookup yields CDR1 SGHTA and CDR2 FQGNSA. The CDR3 is 14 residues long. Trimming stripped 1 base from V and 9 bases from J, with 13 bases between. The CDR3 DNA sequence: TGTGCCAGCAGCTTAGATGGGGCAGACTGGCCCCAGCATTTT. Translated, it gives CASSLDGADWPQHF.